This T cell receptor beta chain appears in the sequencing data of a study of blood T cell repertoires in COVID-19. Study overall: Material from acute and convalescent COVID-19 was sourced from the United States, Italy and Spain. From T cells, B-cell-depleted T cells, or PBMCs came the material, which was cDNA or gDNA.

This CDR3 has 12 residues. Germline V lookup: CDR1 LNHDA, CDR2 SQIVND (reference sequence). V was trimmed by 7 bases and J by 1 base, leaving 5 bases between them. Authors' processing steps: Counts of nucleated cells, estimated from reference gene primer amplification, were obtained. Only in-frame clones appear in the TCRdb table, and some are missing; sequencing was by immunoSEQ multiplex PCR. That table furnishes V, J and clone size, whereas the DNA furnished D and trimming. The sample includes 85,000 to 120,000 clones, 80% to 95% of them seen just once. Followed longitudinally, the Seattle patients had been enrolled during active infection.

The source material was peripheral blood. The TCR originated in a woman aged 45-59 years with COVID-19, enrolled during active disease. The chain combines TRBV19 with TRBJ1-5; D unclear. The DNA of the CDR3 is TGTGCCAGTATGGAGAGCAATCAGCCCCAGCATTTT. It codes for CASMESNQPQHF.